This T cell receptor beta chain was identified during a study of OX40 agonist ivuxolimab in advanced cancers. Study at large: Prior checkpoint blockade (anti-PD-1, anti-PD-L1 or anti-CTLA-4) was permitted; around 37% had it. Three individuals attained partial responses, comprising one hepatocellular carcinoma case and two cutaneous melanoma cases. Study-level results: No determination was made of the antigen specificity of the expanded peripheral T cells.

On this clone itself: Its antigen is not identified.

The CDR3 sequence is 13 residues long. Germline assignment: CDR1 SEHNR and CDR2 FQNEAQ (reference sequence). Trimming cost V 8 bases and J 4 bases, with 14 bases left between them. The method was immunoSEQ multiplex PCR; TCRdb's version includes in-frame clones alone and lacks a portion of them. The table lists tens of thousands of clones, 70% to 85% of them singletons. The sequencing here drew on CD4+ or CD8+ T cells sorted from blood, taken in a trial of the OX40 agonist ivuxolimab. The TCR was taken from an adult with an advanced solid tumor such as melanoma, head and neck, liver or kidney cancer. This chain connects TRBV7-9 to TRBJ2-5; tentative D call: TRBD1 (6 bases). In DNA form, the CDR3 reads TGTGCCAGCTCCGGGTGGGGGCGAGAGACCCAGTACTTC. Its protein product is CASSGWGRETQYF.